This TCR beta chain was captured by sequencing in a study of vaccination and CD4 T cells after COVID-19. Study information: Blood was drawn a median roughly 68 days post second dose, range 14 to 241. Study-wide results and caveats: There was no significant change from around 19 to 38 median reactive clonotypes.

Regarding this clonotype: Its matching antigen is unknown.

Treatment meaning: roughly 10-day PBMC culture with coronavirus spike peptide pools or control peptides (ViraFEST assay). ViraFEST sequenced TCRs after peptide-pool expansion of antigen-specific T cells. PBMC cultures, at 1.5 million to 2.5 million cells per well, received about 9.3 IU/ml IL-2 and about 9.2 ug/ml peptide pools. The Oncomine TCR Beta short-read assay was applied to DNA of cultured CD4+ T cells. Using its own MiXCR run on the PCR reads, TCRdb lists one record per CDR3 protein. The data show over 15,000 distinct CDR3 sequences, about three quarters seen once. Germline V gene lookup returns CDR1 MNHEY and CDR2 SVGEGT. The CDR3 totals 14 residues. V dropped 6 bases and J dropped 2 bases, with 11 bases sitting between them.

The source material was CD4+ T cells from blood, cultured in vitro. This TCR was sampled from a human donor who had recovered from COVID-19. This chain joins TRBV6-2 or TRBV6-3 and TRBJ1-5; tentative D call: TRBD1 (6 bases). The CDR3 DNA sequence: TGTGCCAGCAGATTCAGGGGAGGCAATCAGCCCCAGCATTTT. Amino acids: CASRFRGGNQPQHF.